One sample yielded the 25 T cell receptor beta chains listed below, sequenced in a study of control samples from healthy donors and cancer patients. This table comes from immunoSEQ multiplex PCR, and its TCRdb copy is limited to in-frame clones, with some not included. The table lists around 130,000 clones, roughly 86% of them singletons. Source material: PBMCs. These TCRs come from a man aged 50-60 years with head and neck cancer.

In DNA, the CDR3 is TGCAGCGCCGAGCGGGTTCCCTCTGGAAACACCATATATTTT. This sequence encodes CSAERVPSGNTIYF. This rearrangement joins TRBV29-1 to TRBJ1-3; D is unresolved. Germline V gene lookup returns CDR1 SQVTM and CDR2 ANQGSEA. Trimming stripped 7 bases from V and 0 bases from J, with 13 bases between. The CDR3 totals 14 residues.

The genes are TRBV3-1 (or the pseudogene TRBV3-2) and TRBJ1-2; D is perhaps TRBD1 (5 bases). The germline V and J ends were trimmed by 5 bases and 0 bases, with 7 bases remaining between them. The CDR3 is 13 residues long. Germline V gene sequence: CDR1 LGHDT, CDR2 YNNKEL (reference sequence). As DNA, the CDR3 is TGTGCCAGCAGCTCGACAGCTAACTATGGCTACACCTTC. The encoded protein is CASSSTANYGYTF.

The chain's CDR3 is CASSEARGSNQPQHF. As DNA, the CDR3 is TGTGCCAGCAGTGAAGCGCGGGGAAGCAATCAGCCCCAGCATTTT. The chain uses TRBV6-1 and TRBJ1-5; the D is unclear. Germline V gives CDR1 MNHNS, CDR2 SASEGT. With 0 bases removed from V and 1 base from J, the gap between germline ends came to 7 bases. The CDR3 runs 15 residues.

The CDR3 coding sequence is TGTGCCAGCAGCTTTTCCACATACAATGAGCAGTTCTTC. Translating it yields CASSFSTYNEQFF. This sequence joins TRBV7-9 and TRBJ2-1; D is uncertain. Germline-derived CDR1 and CDR2 are SEHNR and FQNEAQ (reference sequence). Between the trimmed V and J ends, which lost 3 bases and 4 bases, there was a span of 7 bases. This CDR3 is 13 amino acids long.

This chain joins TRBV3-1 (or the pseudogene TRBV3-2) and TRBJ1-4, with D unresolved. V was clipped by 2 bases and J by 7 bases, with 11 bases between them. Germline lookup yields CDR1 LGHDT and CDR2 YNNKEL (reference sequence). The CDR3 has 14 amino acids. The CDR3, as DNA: TGTGCCAGCAGCCAATCGCGTGCGATTGAAAAACTGTTTTTT. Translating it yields CASSQSRAIEKLFF.

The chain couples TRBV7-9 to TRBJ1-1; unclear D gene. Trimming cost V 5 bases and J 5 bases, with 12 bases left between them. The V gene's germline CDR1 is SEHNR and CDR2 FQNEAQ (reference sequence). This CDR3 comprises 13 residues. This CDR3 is CASSPTGATEAFF. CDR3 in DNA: TGTGCCAGCAGCCCTACGGGAGCAACTGAAGCTTTCTTT.

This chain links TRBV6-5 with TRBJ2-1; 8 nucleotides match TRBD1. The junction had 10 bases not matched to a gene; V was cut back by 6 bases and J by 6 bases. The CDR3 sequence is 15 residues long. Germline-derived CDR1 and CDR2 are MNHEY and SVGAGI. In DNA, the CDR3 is TGTGCCAGCAGGTATCGGTGGACAGGGTCCAATGAGCAGTTCTTC. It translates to CASRYRWTGSNEQFF.

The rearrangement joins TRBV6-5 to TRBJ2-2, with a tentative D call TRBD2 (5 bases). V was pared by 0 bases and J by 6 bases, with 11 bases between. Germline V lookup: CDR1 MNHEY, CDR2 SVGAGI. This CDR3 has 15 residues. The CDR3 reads CASSYSNRGSGELFF. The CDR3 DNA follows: TGTGCCAGCAGTTACTCGAATCGGGGATCCGGGGAGCTGTTTTTT.

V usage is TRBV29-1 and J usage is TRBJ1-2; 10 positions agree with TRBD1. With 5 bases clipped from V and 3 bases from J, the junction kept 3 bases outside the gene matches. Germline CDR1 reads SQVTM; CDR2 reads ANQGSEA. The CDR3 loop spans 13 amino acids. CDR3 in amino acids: CSVWDRGYYGYTF. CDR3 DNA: TGCAGCGTTTGGGACAGGGGATACTATGGCTACACCTTC.

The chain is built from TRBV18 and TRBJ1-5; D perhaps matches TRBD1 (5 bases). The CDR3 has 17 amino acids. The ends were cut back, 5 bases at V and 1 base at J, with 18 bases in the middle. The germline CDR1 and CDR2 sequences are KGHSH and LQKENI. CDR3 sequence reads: CASSSQGGPGSNQPQHF. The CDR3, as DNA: TGTGCCAGCTCATCCCAAGGAGGGCCAGGGAGCAATCAGCCCCAGCATTTT.

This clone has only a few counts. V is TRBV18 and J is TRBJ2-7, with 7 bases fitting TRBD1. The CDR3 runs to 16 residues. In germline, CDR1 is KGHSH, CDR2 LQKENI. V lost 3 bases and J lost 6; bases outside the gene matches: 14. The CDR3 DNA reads TGTGCCAGCTCACCGCCGGGGACAGCCCGAGGAGCCGAGCAGTACTTC. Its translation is CASSPPGTARGAEQYF.

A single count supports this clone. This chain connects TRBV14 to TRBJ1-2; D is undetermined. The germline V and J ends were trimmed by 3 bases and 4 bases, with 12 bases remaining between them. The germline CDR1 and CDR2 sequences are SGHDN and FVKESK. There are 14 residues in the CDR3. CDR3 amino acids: CASSQALGVYGYTF. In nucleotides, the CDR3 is TGTGCCAGCAGCCAGGCGCTCGGGGTCTATGGCTACACCTTC.

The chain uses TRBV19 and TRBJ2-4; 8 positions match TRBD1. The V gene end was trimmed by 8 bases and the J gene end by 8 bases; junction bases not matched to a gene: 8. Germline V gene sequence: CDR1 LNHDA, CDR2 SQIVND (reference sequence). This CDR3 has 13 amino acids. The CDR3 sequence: CASGSQGVDIQYF. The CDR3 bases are TGTGCCAGTGGGTCACAGGGGGTTGACATTCAGTACTTC.

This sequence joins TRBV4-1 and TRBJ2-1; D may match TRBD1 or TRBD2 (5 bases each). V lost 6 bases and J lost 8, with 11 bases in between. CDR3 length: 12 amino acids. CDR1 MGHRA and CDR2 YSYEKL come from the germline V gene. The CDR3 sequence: CASSQGRDEQFF. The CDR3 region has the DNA TGCGCCAGCAGTCAGGGACGAGATGAGCAGTTCTTC.

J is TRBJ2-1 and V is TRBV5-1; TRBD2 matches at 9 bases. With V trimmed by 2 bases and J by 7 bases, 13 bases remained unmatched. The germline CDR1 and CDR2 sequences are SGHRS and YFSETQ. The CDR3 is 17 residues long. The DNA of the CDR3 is TGCGCCAGCAGCTTAAACCGGGCTAGCGGGATGTGGAATGAGCAGTTCTTC. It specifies CASSLNRASGMWNEQFF.

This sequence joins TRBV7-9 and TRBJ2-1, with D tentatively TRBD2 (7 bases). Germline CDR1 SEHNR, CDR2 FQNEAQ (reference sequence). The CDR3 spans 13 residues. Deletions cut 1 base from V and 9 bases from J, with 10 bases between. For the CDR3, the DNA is TGTGCCAGCAGCTTAGTGGGAGGGGGTGAGCAGTTCTTC. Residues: CASSLVGGGEQFF. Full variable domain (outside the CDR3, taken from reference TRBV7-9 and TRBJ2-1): DTGVSQNPRHKITKRGQNVTFRCDPISEHNRLYWYRQTLGQGPEFLTYFQNEAQLEKSRLLSDRFSAERPKGSFSTLEIQRTEQGDSAMYLCASSLVGGGEQFFGPGTRLTVL.

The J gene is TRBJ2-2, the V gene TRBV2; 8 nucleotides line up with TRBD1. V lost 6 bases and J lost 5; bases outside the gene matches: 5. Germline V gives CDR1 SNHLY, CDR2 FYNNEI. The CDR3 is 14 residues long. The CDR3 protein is CASRGQGATGELFF. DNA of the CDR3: TGTGCCAGCAGAGGGCAGGGGGCAACCGGGGAGCTGTTTTTT.

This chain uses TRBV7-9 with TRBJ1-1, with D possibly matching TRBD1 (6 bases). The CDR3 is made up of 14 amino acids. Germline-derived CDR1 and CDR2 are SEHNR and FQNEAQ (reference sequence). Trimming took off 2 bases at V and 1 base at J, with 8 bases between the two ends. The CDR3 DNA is TGTGCCAGCAGCTTAAGGACAGCGAACACTGAAGCTTTCTTT. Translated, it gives CASSLRTANTEAFF.

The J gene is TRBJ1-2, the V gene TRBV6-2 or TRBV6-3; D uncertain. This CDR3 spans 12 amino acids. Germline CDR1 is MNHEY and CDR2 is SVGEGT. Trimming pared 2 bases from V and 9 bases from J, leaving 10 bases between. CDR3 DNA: TGTGCCAGCAGTTACCGCCTGGTCAGCTACACCTTC. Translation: CASSYRLVSYTF.

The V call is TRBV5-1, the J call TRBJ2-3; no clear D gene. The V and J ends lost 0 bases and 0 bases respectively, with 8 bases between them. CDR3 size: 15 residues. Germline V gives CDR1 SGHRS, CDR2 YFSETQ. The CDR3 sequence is CASSLVLDSTDTQYF. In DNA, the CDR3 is TGCGCCAGCAGCTTGGTTTTGGATAGCACAGATACGCAGTATTTT.

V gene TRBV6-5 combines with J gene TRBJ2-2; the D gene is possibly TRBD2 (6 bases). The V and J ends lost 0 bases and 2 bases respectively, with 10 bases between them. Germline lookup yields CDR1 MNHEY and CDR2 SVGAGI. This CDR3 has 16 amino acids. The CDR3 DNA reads TGTGCCAGCAGTTACTCTCCGGGGGATAACACCGGGGAGCTGTTTTTT. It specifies CASSYSPGDNTGELFF.

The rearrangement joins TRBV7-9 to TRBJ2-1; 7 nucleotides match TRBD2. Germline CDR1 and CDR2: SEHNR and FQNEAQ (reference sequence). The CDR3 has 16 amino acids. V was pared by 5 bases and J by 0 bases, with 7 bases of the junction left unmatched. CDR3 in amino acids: CASSQTSDSSYNEQFF. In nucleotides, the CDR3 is TGTGCCAGCAGCCAAACTAGCGACAGCTCCTACAATGAGCAGTTCTTC.

CDR3 DNA sequence: TGCAGTGCTCGTGGGTGGGAGGGCTATGGCGAGCAGTACTTC. This gives the protein CSARGWEGYGEQYF. This rearrangement joins TRBV20-1 to TRBJ2-7; 7 nucleotides line up with TRBD2. The CDR3 has 14 amino acids. CDR1 is DFQATT and CDR2 is SNEGSKA in the germline V gene (reference sequence). V dropped 5 bases and J dropped 6; count of bases not matched to a gene: 13.

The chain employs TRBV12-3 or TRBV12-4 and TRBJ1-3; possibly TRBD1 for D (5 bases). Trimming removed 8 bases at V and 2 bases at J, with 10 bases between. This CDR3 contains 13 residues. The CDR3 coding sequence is TGTGCCAGCTTGACAGCCACTGGAAACACCATATATTTT. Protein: CASLTATGNTIYF.

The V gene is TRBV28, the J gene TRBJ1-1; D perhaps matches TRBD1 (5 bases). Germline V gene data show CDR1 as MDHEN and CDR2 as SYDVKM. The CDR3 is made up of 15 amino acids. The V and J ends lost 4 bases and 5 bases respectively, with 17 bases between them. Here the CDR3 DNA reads TGTGCCAGCAGTTACAGGTTGGGGTTCCAAACTGAAGCTTTCTTT. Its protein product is CASSYRLGFQTEAFF.